This T cell receptor (beta chain) is drawn from a study of PD-1 blockade in classical Hodgkin lymphoma. In germline, CDR1 is SQVTM, CDR2 ANQGSEA. J gave up 4 bases and V 4 bases, and 6 bases lay outside the gene matches. The CDR3 extends over 13 amino acids. Time point in this sample: cycle 4 day 1 (C4D1), after 5 to 7 weeks of nivolumab. Each and every patient relapsed after autologous stem cell transplantation, and patients got differing brentuximab vedotin exposure. The CD4+ T cells used were purified from thawed PBMCs through magnetic negative selection. The repertoire was sequenced with immunoSEQ multiplex PCR; TCRdb's copy has only in-frame clones and lacks some. Of more than 9,000 clones in the sample, about 70% were seen once.

This TCR was sampled from a human donor with classical Hodgkin lymphoma. The sequences come from CD4+ T cells from blood, collected before the fourth cycle of nivolumab. The J gene is TRBJ2-7, the V gene TRBV29-1; 8 bases are a match to TRBD1. The DNA for the CDR3 is TGCAGCGTTGCGGCAGGGGGCGCTTACGAGCAGTACTTC. Protein product: CSVAAGGAYEQYF.